The subject of this entry is one T cell receptor beta chain. Antigen specificity is unknown. This record belongs to a study of beta chain features in type 1 diabetes. Across the whole study: All samples combined gave 90 million to 130 million sorted cells for examination.

The investigators reverse transcribed all of the isolated RNA, so they sequenced expressed TCRB transcripts. Data came from immunoSEQ multiplex PCR; TCRdb stores just in-frame clones and leaves some out. The data show more than 120,000 clones, about an eighth seen once. Overall study findings and caveats: Sequencing used cDNA, and cells with high TCR expression could therefore be over-represented. People with Type 1 diabetes carried modestly yet significantly shorter TCRB CDR3s in all four CD4+ subsets.

V lost 7 bases and J 0 bases, leaving 13 bases between the germline ends. CDR3 length: 14 amino acids. Germline values: CDR1 MNHNS, CDR2 SASEGT. This chain links TRBV6-1 with TRBJ2-7, with no clear D. The sample comprised central memory CD4+ T cells from blood. The receptor was derived from a man aged 18 to 30 with type 1 diabetes. The CDR3 nucleotides are TGTGCCAGCACCAGATCGCAGAGCTCCTACGAGCAGTACTTC. Translated, it gives CASTRSQSSYEQYF.